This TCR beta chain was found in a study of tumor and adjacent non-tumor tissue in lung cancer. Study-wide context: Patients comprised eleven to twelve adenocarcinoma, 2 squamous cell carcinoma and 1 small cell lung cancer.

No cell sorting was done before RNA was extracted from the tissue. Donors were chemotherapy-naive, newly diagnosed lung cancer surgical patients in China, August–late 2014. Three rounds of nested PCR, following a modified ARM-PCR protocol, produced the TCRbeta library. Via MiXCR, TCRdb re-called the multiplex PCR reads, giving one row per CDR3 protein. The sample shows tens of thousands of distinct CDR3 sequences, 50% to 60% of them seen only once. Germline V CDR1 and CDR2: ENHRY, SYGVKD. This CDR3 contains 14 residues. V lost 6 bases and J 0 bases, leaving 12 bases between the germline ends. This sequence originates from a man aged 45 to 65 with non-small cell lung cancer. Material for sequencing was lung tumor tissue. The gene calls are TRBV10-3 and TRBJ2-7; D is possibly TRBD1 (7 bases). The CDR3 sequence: CAISSQGGSYEQYF. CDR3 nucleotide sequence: TGTGCCATCAGCTCGCAGGGGGGCTCCTACGAGCAGTACTTC.